The 17 T cell receptor beta chains presented below share a single source sample, sequenced in a study of glioma-infiltrating T cells after dendritic cell vaccination. Documented time point: after dendritic cell vaccination, including at tumor progression/relapse. Libraries were prepared by immunoSEQ multiplex PCR; TCRdb keeps only in-frame clonotypes and omits some of them. Of tens of thousands of clones listed, over 65% are singletons. The source was blood, collected after dendritic cell vaccination. The source is a human donor with glioblastoma.

This clone was picked up one time. The chain joins TRBV2 to TRBJ2-7; TRBD2 might be the D (7 bases). Trimming shortened V by 1 base and J by 5 bases, and 12 bases separated the two germline ends. Germline V gene sequence: CDR1 SNHLY, CDR2 FYNNEI. This CDR3 spans 14 amino acids. CDR3 bases: TGTGCCAGCAGTGAAGACAGGGAGGGAGACGAGCAGTACTTC. This translates into CASSEDREGDEQYF.

The chain recombines TRBV19 with TRBJ2-5; D remains unclear. The V and J ends lost 3 bases and 5 bases respectively, with 16 bases between them. The germline V gene encodes CDR1 LNHDA and CDR2 SQIVND (reference sequence). The CDR3 is 15 amino acids. CDR3 in amino acids: CASSIGLAPRETQYF. The CDR3 nucleotides are TGTGCCAGTAGTATTGGGTTAGCACCCCGGGAGACCCAGTACTTC. The entire variable domain, with the rest obtained from reference TRBV19 and TRBJ2-5, is as follows: DGGITQSPKYLFRKEGQNVTLSCEQNLNHDAMYWYRQDPGQGLRLIYYSQIVNDFQKGDIAEGYSVSREKKESFPLTVTSAQKNPTAFYLCASSIGLAPRETQYFGPGTRLLVL.

The rearrangement links TRBV4-3 to TRBJ1-1; maybe TRBD1 (5 bases). This CDR3 region has 13 residues. The V end was cut by 2 bases, the J end by 1 base, with 5 bases between. The germline gives CDR1 LGHNA, CDR2 YSLEER. The CDR3 sequence is CASSQRGNTEAFF. DNA of the CDR3: TGCGCCAGCAGCCAAAGGGGGAACACTGAAGCTTTCTTT.

V gene TRBV5-6 combines with J gene TRBJ2-7; the match to TRBD2 covers 12 bases. The CDR3 extends over 19 amino acids. Trimming took 1 base from V and 6 from J; bases not matched to a gene: 17. The germline CDR1 and CDR2 sequences are SGHDT and YYEEEE. The CDR3 DNA reads as TGTGCCAGCAGCTTGCCCCTTAGGGCCCTAGCGGGGGGGCTGGGCGAGCAGTACTTC. Translated, it gives CASSLPLRALAGGLGEQYF.

The rearrangement links TRBV9 to TRBJ1-6; 10 bases are shared with TRBD1. The CDR3 has 17 residues. Germline V lookup: CDR1 SGDLS, CDR2 YYNGEE. J was trimmed by 9 bases and V by 3 bases; bases with no gene match: 12. The CDR3 protein is CASSGGQGPHRGSPLHF. CDR3 in DNA: TGTGCCAGCAGCGGGGGACAGGGGCCTCACCGGGGTTCACCCCTCCACTTT.

The chain has TRBV28 and TRBJ2-5; 11 bases agree with TRBD2. Germline CDR1 and CDR2: MDHEN and SYDVKM. The CDR3 sequence is 14 residues long. Trimming at V came to 9 bases and at J to 4 bases, leaving 7 bases not matched to a gene. The CDR3 is CASHSGGALETQYF. The DNA for the CDR3 is TGTGCCAGTCATAGCGGGGGGGCCCTAGAGACCCAGTACTTC. Looking up the rest from reference TRBV28 and TRBJ2-5 gives the full variable domain: DVKVTQSSRYLVKRTGEKVFLECVQDMDHENMFWYRQDPGLGLRLIYFSYDVKMKEKGDIPEGYSVSREKKERFSLILESASTNQTSMYLCASHSGGALETQYFGPGTRLLVL.

This chain connects TRBV28 to TRBJ2-2; D ambiguous. The CDR3 loop spans 11 amino acids. Trimming pared 6 bases from V and 10 bases from J, leaving 9 bases between. The germline V gene has CDR1 MDHEN and CDR2 SYDVKM. The CDR3 coding sequence is TGTGCCAGCAGCCCCTCTGTGGAGCTGTTTTTT. Protein product: CASSPSVELFF.

The chain employs TRBV7-2 and TRBJ1-2, with TRBD1 matching over 8 bases. V lost 3 bases to trimming and J lost 5 bases; unmatched junction nucleotides: 11. The CDR3 is 16 residues long. Per the germline V gene, CDR1 is SGHTA and CDR2 is FQGNSA. CDR3 protein: CASSFRSQGAWYGYTF. The CDR3 DNA reads TGTGCCAGCAGCTTTAGGTCCCAGGGGGCTTGGTATGGCTACACCTTC.

The chain employs TRBV20-1 and TRBJ2-7; maybe TRBD1 (5 bases). The V and J ends lost 5 bases and 0 bases respectively, with 5 bases between them. The CDR3 has 11 residues. Germline loops: CDR1 DFQATT, CDR2 SNEGSKA (reference sequence). In DNA, the CDR3 is TGCAGTGCTCAGGGCTCCTACGAGCAGTACTTC. Protein product: CSAQGSYEQYF.

CDR3 protein: CASSSGGRPNTEAFF. The CDR3 nucleotides read TGTGCCAGCAGCTCCGGGGGGAGGCCGAACACTGAAGCTTTCTTT. J is TRBJ1-1 and V is TRBV5-4; D perhaps matches TRBD1 (5 bases). Trimming stripped 3 bases from V and 1 base from J, with 13 bases between. CDR1 SGHNT and CDR2 YYREEE come from the germline V gene (reference sequence). This CDR3 contains 15 residues.

This clone came up once. The gene calls are TRBV5-6 and TRBJ1-1, with 8 bases identical to TRBD1. Germline assignment: CDR1 SGHDT and CDR2 YYEEEE. The CDR3 has 16 amino acids. The J segment lost 2 bases and the V segment lost 4 bases, leaving 10 bases of the junction unmatched. The CDR3 loop is CASSAGQGASNTEAFF. CDR3 DNA: TGTGCCAGCAGCGCGGGTCAGGGGGCGTCCAACACTGAAGCTTTCTTT.

The CDR3 DNA reads as TGTGCCTGGAGTTTGGGGAGCTCCTACGAGCAGTACTTC. It translates to CAWSLGSSYEQYF. The chain carries TRBV30 and TRBJ2-7, with D possibly TRBD2 on 5 matching bases. The length of the CDR3 is 13 residues. Trimming took 2 bases from V and 0 from J, leaving 8 bases between them. Per the germline V gene, CDR1 is GTSNPN and CDR2 is SVGIG (reference sequence).

This clone was counted a single time. V usage is TRBV5-6 and J usage is TRBJ2-2, with 9 bases lining up with TRBD1. Germline loops: CDR1 SGHDT, CDR2 YYEEEE. This CDR3 region has 16 residues. Trimming cost V 3 bases and J 5 bases; bases outside gene matches: 8. The CDR3 region is CASSSSDRGLTGELFF. CDR3 DNA: TGTGCCAGCAGCTCGTCGGACAGGGGTTTGACCGGGGAGCTGTTTTTT.

The chain couples TRBV6-5 to TRBJ2-3; D is perhaps TRBD2 (6 bases). The CDR3 consists of 14 residues. V was cut by 4 bases and J by 0 bases, with 8 bases left in between. Germline-derived CDR1 and CDR2 are MNHEY and SVGAGI. The CDR3 nucleotides read TGTGCCAGCAGTTGGCGGGGTAGCACAGATACGCAGTATTTT. It yields the protein CASSWRGSTDTQYF.

In this sample, this clone turned up once. The chain carries TRBV19 and TRBJ2-4; D is perhaps TRBD2 (5 bases). CDR1 is LNHDA, CDR2 SQIVND, per germline (reference sequence). V shed 3 bases and J shed 5 bases, with 11 bases lying between them. The CDR3 is 14 amino acids. The CDR3 reads CASSIPGVENIQYF. Written as DNA, the CDR3 is TGTGCCAGTAGTATTCCCGGGGTTGAAAACATTCAGTACTTC.

The genes are TRBV7-3 and TRBJ2-5, with D possibly matching TRBD2 (6 bases). CDR3 length: 13 residues. Trimming pared 8 bases from V and 0 bases from J, leaving 10 bases between. Germline lookup yields CDR1 SGHTA and CDR2 FQGTGA. CDR3 residues: CASARTNQETQYF. The CDR3 region has the DNA TGTGCCAGCGCCCGGACTAACCAAGAGACCCAGTACTTC.

The rearrangement uses TRBV5-4 and TRBJ2-7; 14 nucleotides agree with TRBD2. Losses at the gene ends were 4 bases for V and 0 bases for J; bases not matched to a gene: 6. The CDR3 extends over 17 amino acids. In germline, CDR1 is SGHNT, CDR2 YYREEE (reference sequence). CDR3 amino acids: CASSGRTSGGLSYEQYF. CDR3 in DNA: TGTGCCAGCAGCGGGAGGACTAGCGGGGGGCTCTCCTACGAGCAGTACTTC.